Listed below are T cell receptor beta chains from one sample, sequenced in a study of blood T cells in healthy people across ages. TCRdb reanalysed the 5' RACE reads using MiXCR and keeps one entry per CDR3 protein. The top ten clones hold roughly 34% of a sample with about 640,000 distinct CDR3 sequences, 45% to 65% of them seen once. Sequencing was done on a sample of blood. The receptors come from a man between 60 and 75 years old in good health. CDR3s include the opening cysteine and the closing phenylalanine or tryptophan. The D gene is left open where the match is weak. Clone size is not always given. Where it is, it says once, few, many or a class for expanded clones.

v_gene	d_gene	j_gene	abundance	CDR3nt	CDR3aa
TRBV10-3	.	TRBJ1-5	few	TGTGCCATCTCCCTGGGGGGGGTCTATAGCAATCAGCCCCAGCATTTT	CAISLGGVYSNQPQHF
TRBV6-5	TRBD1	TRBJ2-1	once	TGTGCCAGCAGTCCTCTGGGACAGGGATACAATGAGCAGTTCTTC	CASSPLGQGYNEQFF
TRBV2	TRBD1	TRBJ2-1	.	TGTGCCAGCAGCGGACAGGTTCGAGAGACCCAGTTCTTC	CASSGQVRETQFF
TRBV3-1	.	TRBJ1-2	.	TGTGCCAGCGTACCGAGGAGCGGCTATGGCTACACCTTC	CASVPRSGYGYTF
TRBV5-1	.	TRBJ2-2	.	TGCGCCAGCACGAGGGAGGCGGTGAACACCGGGGAGCTGTTTTTT	CASTREAVNTGELFF
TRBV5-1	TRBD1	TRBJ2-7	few	TGCGCCAGCAGCCCTGACAGGGTGACCGAGCAGTACTTC	CASSPDRVTEQYF
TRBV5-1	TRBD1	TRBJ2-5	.	TGCGCCAGCAGCTTGGAGGGGACAGGGGCACAAGAGACCCAGTACTTC	CASSLEGTGAQETQYF
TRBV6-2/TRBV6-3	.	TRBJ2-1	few	TGTGCCAGCAGGCAAGGTGGGGAGCAGTTCTTC	CASRQGGEQFF
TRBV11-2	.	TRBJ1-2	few	TGTGCCAGCAGCCAGGCCCCGGGGGTCGGCTATGGCTACACCTTC	CASSQAPGVGYGYTF
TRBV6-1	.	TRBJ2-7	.	TGTGCCAGCAGTGACGAATACTTCAGCTACGAGCAGTACTTC	CASSDEYFSYEQYF
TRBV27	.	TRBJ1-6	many	TGTGCCAGCAGGGGCCAGTGGGACTGGTATGATTCACCCCTCCACTTT	CASRGQWDWYDSPLHF
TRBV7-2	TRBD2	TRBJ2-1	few	TGTGCCAGCAGCATAATAATGGCGGGGGGGCGCAATGAGCAGTTCTTC	CASSIIMAGGRNEQFF
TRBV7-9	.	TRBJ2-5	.	TGTGCCAGCAGCTTATACGGCTCCCCGGAGACCCAGTACTTC	CASSLYGSPETQYF
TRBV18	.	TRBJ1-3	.	TGTGCCAGCTCACCACGGGCAACCTCTGGAAACACCATATATTTT	CASSPRATSGNTIYF
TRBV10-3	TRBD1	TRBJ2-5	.	TGTGCCATCAGTGAGGGACAGGACCGAGAGACCCAGTACTTC	CAISEGQDRETQYF
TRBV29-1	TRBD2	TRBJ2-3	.	TGCAGCGTTGAAGACCCCAAGGCTAGCGGGGGAACTAGCACAGATACGCAGTATTTT	CSVEDPKASGGTSTDTQYF
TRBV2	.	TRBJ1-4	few	TGTGCCAGCAGTGAGCAGGGCGCGGGAACTAATGAAAAACTGTTTTTT	CASSEQGAGTNEKLFF
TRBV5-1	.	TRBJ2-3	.	TGCGCCAGCAGACCCGTCGGGAGACCCACAGATACGCAGTATTTT	CASRPVGRPTDTQYF
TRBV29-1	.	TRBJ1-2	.	TGCAGCGTTGAAGGGCCAGACTCTAACTATGGCTACACCTTC	CSVEGPDSNYGYTF
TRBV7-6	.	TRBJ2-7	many	TGTGCCAGCAGCTTAGCGGCAGGGGGGTTCTACGAGCAGTACTTC	CASSLAAGGFYEQYF
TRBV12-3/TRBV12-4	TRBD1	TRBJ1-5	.	TGTGCCAGCAGTTTCACTGACAGGGCATATAGCAATCAGCCCCAGCATTTT	CASSFTDRAYSNQPQHF
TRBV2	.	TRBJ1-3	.	TGTGCCAGCAGGTCGGGGGCCCGCTCTGGAAACGCCATATATTTT	CASRSGARSGNAIYF